This T cell receptor (beta chain) was observed in a study of regulatory T cells in long-lasting Graves disease. Germline trimming cut 6 bases from V and 9 bases from J; bases unmatched to any gene: 11. There are 14 residues in the CDR3. Germline V CDR1 and CDR2: SGHKS, YYEKEE (reference sequence). Libraries of TCR beta came from iRepertoire HTBI primers plus Arm-PCR of CDR3 regions. TCRdb passed the multiplex PCR reads through MiXCR, listing each CDR3 protein once. Of more than 650,000 distinct CDR3 sequences listed, roughly 30% are singletons. As to time point: persistent/refractory GD, antithyroid drugs over 5 years with positive TRAb. RNA isolated from PBMCs was used to make the TCR library.

Sequenced here: peripheral blood mononuclear cells (PBMCs), sampled when the disease was refractory, from a patient treated with antithyroid drugs. The TCR originated in a female donor with Graves disease. This sequence joins TRBV5-5 and TRBJ1-2; 10 bases are a match to TRBD1. The CDR3 DNA follows: TGTGCCAGCACCCCTAGCGACAGGGGGCTGAGCTACACCTTC. This translates into CASTPSDRGLSYTF. Variable domain in full (rest from reference TRBV5-5 and TRBJ1-2): DAGVTQSPTHLIKTRGQQVTLRCSPISGHKSVSWYQQVLGQGPQFIFQYYEKEERGRGNFPDRFSARQFPNYSSELNVNALLLGDSALYLCASTPSDRGLSYTFGSGTRLTVV.